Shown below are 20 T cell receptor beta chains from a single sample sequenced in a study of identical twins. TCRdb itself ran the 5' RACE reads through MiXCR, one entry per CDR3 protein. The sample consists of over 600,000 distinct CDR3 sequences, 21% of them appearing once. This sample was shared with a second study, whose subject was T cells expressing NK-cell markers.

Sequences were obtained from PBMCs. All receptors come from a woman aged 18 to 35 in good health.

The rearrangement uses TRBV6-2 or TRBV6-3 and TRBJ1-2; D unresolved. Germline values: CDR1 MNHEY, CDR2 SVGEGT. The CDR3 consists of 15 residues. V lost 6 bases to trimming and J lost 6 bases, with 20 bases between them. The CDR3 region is CASSLEFVGPDGYTF. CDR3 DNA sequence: TGTGCCAGCAGCCTGGAATTTGTTGGGCCGGATGGCTACACCTTC.

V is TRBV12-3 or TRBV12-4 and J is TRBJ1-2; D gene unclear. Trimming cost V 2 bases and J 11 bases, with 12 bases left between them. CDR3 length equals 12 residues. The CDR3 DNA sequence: TGTGCCAGCAGTTTATTCCCAGGACCATACACCTTC. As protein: CASSLFPGPYTF.

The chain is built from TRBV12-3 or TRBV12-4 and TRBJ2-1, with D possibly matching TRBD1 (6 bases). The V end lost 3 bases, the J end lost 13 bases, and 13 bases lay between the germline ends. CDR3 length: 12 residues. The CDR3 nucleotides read TGTGCCAGCAGTTTTGGACAGTATCTTCAGTTCTTC. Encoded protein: CASSFGQYLQFF.

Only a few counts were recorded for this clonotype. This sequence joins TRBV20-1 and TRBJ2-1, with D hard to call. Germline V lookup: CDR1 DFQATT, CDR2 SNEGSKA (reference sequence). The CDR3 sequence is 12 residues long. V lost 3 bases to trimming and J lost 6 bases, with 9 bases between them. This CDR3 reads CSASSSINEQFF. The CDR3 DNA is TGCAGTGCTAGTTCGTCTATCAATGAGCAGTTCTTC.

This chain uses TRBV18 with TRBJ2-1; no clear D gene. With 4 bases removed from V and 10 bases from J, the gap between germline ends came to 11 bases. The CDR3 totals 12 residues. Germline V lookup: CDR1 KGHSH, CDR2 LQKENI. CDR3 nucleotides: TGTGCCAGCTCACGACCCCCGGCAGAGCAGTTCTTC. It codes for CASSRPPAEQFF.

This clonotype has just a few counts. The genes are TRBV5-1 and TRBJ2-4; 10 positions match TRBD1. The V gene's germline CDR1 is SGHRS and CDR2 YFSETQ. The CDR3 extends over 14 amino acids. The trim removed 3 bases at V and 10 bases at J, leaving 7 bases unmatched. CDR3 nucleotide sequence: TGCGCCAGCAGCTCCCGGACAGGGGGAGAGATTCAGTACTTC. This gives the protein CASSSRTGGEIQYF.

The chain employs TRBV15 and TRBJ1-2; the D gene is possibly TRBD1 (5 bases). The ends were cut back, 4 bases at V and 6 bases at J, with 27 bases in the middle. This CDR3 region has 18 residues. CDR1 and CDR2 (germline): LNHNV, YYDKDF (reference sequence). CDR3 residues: CATSTNLGGRLQSNGYTF. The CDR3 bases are TGTGCCACCAGCACCAACCTGGGGGGACGGCTCCAAAGCAATGGCTACACCTTC.

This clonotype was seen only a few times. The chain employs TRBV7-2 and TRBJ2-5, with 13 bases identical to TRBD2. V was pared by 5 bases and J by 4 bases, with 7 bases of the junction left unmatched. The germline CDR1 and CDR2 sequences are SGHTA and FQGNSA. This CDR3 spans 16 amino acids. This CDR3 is CASSPGGLAGIETQYF. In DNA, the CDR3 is TGTGCCAGCAGCCCCGGGGGACTAGCGGGAATAGAGACCCAGTACTTC.

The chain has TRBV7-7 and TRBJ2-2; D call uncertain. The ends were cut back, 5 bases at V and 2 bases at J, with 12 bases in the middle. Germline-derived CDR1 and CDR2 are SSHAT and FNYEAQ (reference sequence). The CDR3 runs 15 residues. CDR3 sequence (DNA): TGTGCCAGCAGCCCCACACGAGAAAACACCGGGGAGCTGTTTTTT. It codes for CASSPTRENTGELFF.

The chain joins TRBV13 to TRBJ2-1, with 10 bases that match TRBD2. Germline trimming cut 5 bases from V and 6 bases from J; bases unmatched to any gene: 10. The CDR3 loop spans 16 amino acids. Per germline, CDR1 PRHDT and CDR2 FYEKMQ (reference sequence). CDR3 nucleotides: TGTGCCAGCAGCGCCCCTGGGCTAGCGGGAGTCAATGAGCAGTTCTTC. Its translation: CASSAPGLAGVNEQFF.

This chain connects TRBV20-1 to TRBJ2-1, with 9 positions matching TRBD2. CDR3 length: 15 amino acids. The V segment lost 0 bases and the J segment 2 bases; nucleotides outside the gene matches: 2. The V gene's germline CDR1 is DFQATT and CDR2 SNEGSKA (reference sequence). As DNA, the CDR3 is TGCAGTGCTAGAGATCGCGGGGGGGCCTACAATGAGCAGTTCTTC. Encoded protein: CSARDRGGAYNEQFF.

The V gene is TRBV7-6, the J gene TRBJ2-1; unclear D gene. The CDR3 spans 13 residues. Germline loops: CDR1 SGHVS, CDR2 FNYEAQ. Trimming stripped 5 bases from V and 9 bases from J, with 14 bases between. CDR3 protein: CASSNVVDTEQFF. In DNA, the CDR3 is TGTGCCAGCAGCAACGTGGTGGATACTGAGCAGTTCTTC.

The CDR3 bases are TGTGCCATCAGTAAGGAGACAGCCACCTATTATAGCACAGATACGCAGTATTTT. As protein: CAISKETATYYSTDTQYF. The chain uses TRBV10-3 and TRBJ2-3, with D perhaps matching TRBD1 (5 bases). V was cut by 5 bases and J by 0 bases, with 21 bases left in between. The CDR3 runs 18 residues. CDR1 is ENHRY and CDR2 is SYGVKD in the germline V gene.

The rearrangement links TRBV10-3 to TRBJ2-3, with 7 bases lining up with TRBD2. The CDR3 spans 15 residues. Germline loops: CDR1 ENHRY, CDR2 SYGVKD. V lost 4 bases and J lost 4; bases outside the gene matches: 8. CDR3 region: CAISARTRISDTQYF. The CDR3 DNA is TGTGCCATCAGTGCCCGGACTAGAATTTCAGATACGCAGTATTTT.

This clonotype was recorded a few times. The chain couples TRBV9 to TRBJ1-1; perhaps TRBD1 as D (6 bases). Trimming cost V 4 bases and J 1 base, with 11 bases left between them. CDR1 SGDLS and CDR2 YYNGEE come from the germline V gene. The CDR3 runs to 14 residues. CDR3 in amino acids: CASSHLTGNTEAFF. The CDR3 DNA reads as TGTGCCAGCAGCCACCTGACAGGGAACACTGAAGCTTTCTTT.

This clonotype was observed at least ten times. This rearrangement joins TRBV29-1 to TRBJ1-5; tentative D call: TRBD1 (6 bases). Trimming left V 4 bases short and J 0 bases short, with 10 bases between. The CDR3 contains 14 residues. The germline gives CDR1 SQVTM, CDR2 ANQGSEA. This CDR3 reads CSVGGGYSNQPQHF. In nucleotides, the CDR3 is TGCAGCGTTGGAGGGGGTTATAGCAATCAGCCCCAGCATTTT.

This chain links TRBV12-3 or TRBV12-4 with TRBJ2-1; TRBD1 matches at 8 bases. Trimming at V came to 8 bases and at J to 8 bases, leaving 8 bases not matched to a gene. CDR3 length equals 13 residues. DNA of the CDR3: TGTGCCAGCCATCGTGGACAGGGCGATGAGCAGTTCTTC. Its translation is CASHRGQGDEQFF.

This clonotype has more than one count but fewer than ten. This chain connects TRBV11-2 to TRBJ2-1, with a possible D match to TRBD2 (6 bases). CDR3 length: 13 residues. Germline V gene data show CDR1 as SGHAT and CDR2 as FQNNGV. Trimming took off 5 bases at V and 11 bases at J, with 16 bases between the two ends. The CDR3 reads CASSEQSGHQQFF. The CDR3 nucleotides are TGTGCCAGCAGCGAACAAAGCGGGCACCAGCAGTTCTTC.

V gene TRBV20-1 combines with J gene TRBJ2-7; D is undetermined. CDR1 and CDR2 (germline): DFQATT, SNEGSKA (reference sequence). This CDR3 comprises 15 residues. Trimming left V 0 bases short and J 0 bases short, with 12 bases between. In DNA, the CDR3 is TGCAGTGCTAGAGATAGGACCTTAAGCTCCTACGAGCAGTACTTC. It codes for CSARDRTLSSYEQYF.

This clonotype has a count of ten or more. CDR3 sequence reads: CSVGRYDTEAFF. CDR3 bases: TGCAGCGTTGGTCGGTACGACACTGAAGCTTTCTTT. The chain recombines TRBV29-1 with TRBJ1-1; D remains ambiguous. The ends were cut back, 4 bases at V and 3 bases at J, with 9 bases in the middle. The CDR3 loop spans 12 amino acids. Germline CDR1 and CDR2: SQVTM and ANQGSEA.